The sequence of this T cell receptor beta chain was determined in a study of T cells in localized non-small cell lung cancer. Study results and limitations: Adjacent lung was found to contain a median roughly 60 of the top 100 tumor clones. Tumor trailed uninvolved adjacent lung in T cell clonality, which peaked there.

Comments on this clone: Its matching antigen is unknown.

Trimming took 1 base from V and 8 from J; bases not matched to a gene: 8. Germline V gives CDR1 SGHRS, CDR2 YFSETQ. This CDR3 has 14 residues. Clones were read by immunoSEQ multiplex PCR, and TCRdb kept only the in-frame ones, dropping some. The sample includes approximately 81,000 clones, approximately 90% of them seen just once. Sequencing was performed on peripheral blood, taken before any cancer treatment. The chain joins TRBV5-1 to TRBJ1-2; 7 bases are a match to TRBD1. This TCR derives from a woman aged 35 to 69 with stage I squamous cell lung carcinoma. DNA for the CDR3: TGCGCCAGCAGCTTGATGGGACAGTCAGCGGGCTACACCTTC. This encodes CASSLMGQSAGYTF.